The rows below give T cell receptor beta chains drawn from one sample of a study of cytomegalovirus exposure and HLA in healthy donors. The assay was immunoSEQ multiplex PCR, and TCRdb's table has in-frame clones only and misses some. The table has 150,000 to 200,000 clones, roughly 80% seen once; the top ten hold roughly 3%. The sample taken for sequencing was PBMCs. The receptors stem from a female donor in good health and CMV-seronegative. CDR3s include the opening cysteine and the closing phenylalanine or tryptophan. D genes are given only for firm matches. Clone size, where shown, is once, few, many, or a class for clones that have expanded.

>-|TRBJ2-7|TRBV6-4|-
TGTGCCAGCAGTGACTTTATTCGCGTCCAATCCTACGAGCAGTACTTC
CASSDFIRVQSYEQYF
>-|TRBJ1-1|TRBV29-1|few
TGCAGCGTTGACGGGAACACTGAAGCTTTCTTT
CSVDGNTEAFF
>TRBD1|TRBJ2-2|TRBV4-3|-
TGCGCCAGCAGCCAAGATACAGGGGCTGACGGGGAGCTGTTTTTT
CASSQDTGADGELFF
>-|TRBJ1-5|TRBV2|-
TGTGCCAGCAAGGAGGGCAATCAGCCCCAGCATTTT
CASKEGNQPQHF
>-|TRBJ2-6|TRBV7-2|-
TGTGCCAGCAGCTTTGCCCGGACAGCAAACTCTGGGGCCAACGTCCTGACTTTC
CASSFARTANSGANVLTF
>-|TRBJ2-1|TRBV11-3|-
TGTGCCAGCAGCTTAGAAGCGGACGACGATGAGCAGTTCTTC
CASSLEADDDEQFF
>TRBD2|TRBJ2-1|TRBV7-3|-
TGTGCCAGCAGCTTAATGGGGACTAGCGGGGGGGCCGGTTCCTACAATGAGCAGTTCTTC
CASSLMGTSGGAGSYNEQFF
>TRBD1|TRBJ2-7|TRBV28|-
TGTGCCAGCAGTCCGGGACAGACCTCCTACGAGCAGTACTTC
CASSPGQTSYEQYF
>-|TRBJ2-3|TRBV7-9|-
TGTGCCAGCAGCTTAACGGGACTCGGCACAGATACGCAGTATTTT
CASSLTGLGTDTQYF
>-|TRBJ2-3|TRBV7-9|-
TGTGCCAGCAGCTTAGTAACAGGGTATCTGGATACGCAGTATTTT
CASSLVTGYLDTQYF
>-|TRBJ2-4|TRBV15|-
TGTGCCACCAGCAGAGAGGGGGACAAGGGGAACATTCAGTACTTC
CATSREGDKGNIQYF
>-|TRBJ1-3|TRBV9|-
TGTGCCAGCAGCCTTATCGGCGGATACTCTGGAAACACCATATATTTT
CASSLIGGYSGNTIYF
>-|TRBJ1-5|TRBV19|-
TGTGCCAGTAGTAAGGGGCAGCCCAAGCGTCAGCCCCAGCATTTT
CASSKGQPKRQPQHF
>TRBD1|TRBJ2-7|TRBV5-6|once
TGTGCCAGCAGCTTGGGACAGGGATTCCACGAGCAGTACTTC
CASSLGQGFHEQYF
>-|TRBJ2-5|TRBV30|-
TGTGCCTGGACACCGGGACTCCAAGAGACCCAGTACTTC
CAWTPGLQETQYF
>TRBD2|TRBJ2-7|TRBV12-5|-
TGTGCTAGTGGCCAATCCGCGGGAGGAGTTACCTACGAGCAGTACTTC
CASGQSAGGVTYEQYF
>-|TRBJ2-1|TRBV7-3|-
TGTGCCAGCAGCTTAGACAGCACTGTCCGCTCCTACAATGAGCAGTTCTTC
CASSLDSTVRSYNEQFF
>-|TRBJ1-1|TRBV7-9|-
TGTTCCAGCAGCTCCCTAGAGGGGGTGGGCACTGAAGCTTTCTTT
CSSSSLEGVGTEAFF
>TRBD1|TRBJ2-7|TRBV28|-
TGTGCCAGCAGTTTTTGGGGACAGGGCTCCTACGAGCAGTACTTC
CASSFWGQGSYEQYF
>-|TRBJ2-1|TRBV4-2|-
TGTGCCAGCAGCCAAGATCGCCGGAGCTCCTACAATGAGCAGTTCTTC
CASSQDRRSSYNEQFF
>TRBD2|TRBJ2-3|TRBV5-1|-
TGCGCCAGCAGCTTGGTAGCGGGGCTCACAGATACGCAGTATTTT
CASSLVAGLTDTQYF
>-|TRBJ1-1|TRBV19|few
TGTGCCAGTAGTACCCCCCGGGGATCCCATCATCGAGCTTTCTTT
CASSTPRGSHHRAFF